This T cell receptor (beta chain) stems from a study of molecular identifiers for immune sequencing clone quantification. Overall study context: Replicates split RNA from about 20,000 or 100,000 naive CD8 cells five ways, and the researchers sequenced four portions.

Using its own MiXCR run on the PCR reads, TCRdb lists one record per CDR3 protein. The sample has around 65,000 distinct CDR3 sequences, about 18% seen once; the top ten hold around 1.5%. This clonotype has at least ten counts. Sequenced input: naive CD8+ T cells from blood, with Jurkat cell RNA spiked in. Subset indicated: FACS-sorted CD8+CD4-CCR7+CD45RA+ naive T cells. The clonotype comes from a human donor in good health. Some libraries in this study had Jurkat cell RNA spiked in.

The CDR3, as DNA: TGTGCCAGCAGCTTAGGCCCATCCTCCGCCTACGAGCAGTACTTC. Its translation is CASSLGPSSAYEQYF. This sequence joins TRBV11-2 and TRBJ2-7, with no clear D. Germline V gives CDR1 SGHAT, CDR2 FQNNGV. The ends were cut back, 1 base at V and 2 bases at J, with 12 bases in the middle. This CDR3 comprises 15 residues.